This passage covers 28 T cell receptor beta chains from one sample sequenced in a study of breast tumors, draining lymph nodes, adjacent tissues. TCRdb re-analysed the multiplex PCR reads in MiXCR, keeping a single row per CDR3 protein. The table includes around 140,000 distinct CDR3 sequences, 20% to 25% detected once. Axillary draining lymph nodes of breast cancer patients supplied the node samples. The specimen was axillary lymph node tissue. The receptor source for this set is a female donor with breast cancer. Some clones in this sample may be carry-over from other donors' samples.

This clonotype occurred many times. The chain combines TRBV20-1 with TRBJ2-5; D possibly corresponds to TRBD1 (6 bases). CDR3 size: 12 residues. With 5 bases removed from V and 5 bases from J, the gap between germline ends came to 12 bases. The V gene's germline CDR1 is DFQATT and CDR2 SNEGSKA (reference sequence). Here the CDR3 DNA reads TGCAGTGCTGGGACACTTAGGGAGACCCAGTACTTC. This encodes CSAGTLRETQYF.

This clonotype occurred many times. V is TRBV25-1 and J is TRBJ2-5; 9 bases align to TRBD1. This CDR3 has 15 residues. CDR1 MGHDK and CDR2 SYGVNS come from the germline V gene. V gave up 6 bases and J gave up 1 base; unmatched junction bases: 6. CDR3 in amino acids: CASSLQGARQETQYF. The CDR3 bases are TGTGCCAGCAGCCTACAGGGGGCCCGCCAAGAGACCCAGTACTTC.

As for this clonotype: Germline and junction disagree at one end, which may indicate a read error. The genes are TRBV12-3 or TRBV12-4 and TRBJ2-7; 8 positions agree with TRBD2. The CDR3 is 15 residues long. This CDR3 reads CASSLALAGSYKQYF. CDR3 coding DNA: TGTGCCAGCAGCTTAGCCTTAGCGGGATCCTACAAGCAGTACTTC.

A note on this clonotype: An end of the junction does not agree with germline; a read error may underlie this. This sequence joins TRBV7-2 and TRBJ2-1, with D possibly being TRBD2 (5 bases). The CDR3 runs 11 residues. Germline CDR1 and CDR2: SGHTA and FQGNSA. The CDR3 reads CASSVANEQFF. CDR3 DNA sequence: TGTGCCAGCAGCGTAGCGAATGAGCAGTTCTTC.

This clonotype was counted many times. The chain uses TRBV5-1 and TRBJ2-5; TRBD2 matches at 13 bases. Germline V gene data show CDR1 as SGHRS and CDR2 as YFSETQ. The V segment lost 0 bases and the J segment 4 bases; nucleotides outside the gene matches: 3. The length of the CDR3 is 16 residues. CDR3 protein: CASSLGTSGRGETQYF. The CDR3, as DNA: TGCGCCAGCAGCTTGGGGACTAGCGGGAGAGGAGAGACCCAGTACTTC.

The gene calls are TRBV27 and TRBJ2-6, with D hard to call. CDR3 length equals 16 residues. V was trimmed by 0 bases and J by 2 bases, leaving 8 bases between them. Looked up from germline, CDR1 is MNHEY and CDR2 is SMNVEV (reference sequence). The CDR3 loop reads CASSLSAGAGANVLTF. The DNA for the CDR3 is TGTGCCAGCAGTTTATCAGCTGGGGCTGGGGCCAACGTCCTGACTTTC.

This clonotype was found many times. In nucleotides, the CDR3 is TGTGCCAGCAGTGAACAAGGACAGGGGGTGAGGAATCAGCCCCAGCATTTT. Its translation: CASSEQGQGVRNQPQHF. The genes are TRBV6-6 and TRBJ1-5; 10 nucleotides line up with TRBD1. The CDR3 has 17 amino acids. V was pared by 5 bases and J by 4 bases, with 11 bases of the junction left unmatched. Germline CDR1 reads MNHNY; CDR2 reads SVGAGI (reference sequence).

The chain uses TRBV2 and TRBJ2-3; D uncertain. CDR1 and CDR2 (germline): SNHLY, FYNNEI. Trimming removed 4 bases at V and 6 bases at J, with 8 bases between. CDR3 length: 12 amino acids. CDR3 DNA: TGTGCCAGCAGTGCCCCTCCGGATACGCAGTATTTT. Amino acids: CASSAPPDTQYF.

On this clonotype: One base away lies a much larger clone, so this may be a sequencing read error. V usage is TRBV7-9 and J usage is TRBJ2-2; weak D call: TRBD2 (7 bases). The ends were cut back, 4 bases at V and 7 bases at J, with 16 bases in the middle. This CDR3 region has 15 residues. Per germline, CDR1 SEHNR and CDR2 FQNEAQ (reference sequence). This CDR3 reads CASSSGTGGGGELFF. Here the CDR3 DNA reads TGTGCCAGCAGCTCGGGAACGGGGGGCGGCGGGGAGCTGTTTTTT.

Regarding this clonotype: This may be a read error, as it is one base from a much larger clone. As the CDR3 is not closed by the conserved phenylalanine or tryptophan, this likely results from a read error. J is TRBJ2-5 and V is TRBV5-1; 10 bases are shared with TRBD2. Trimming took 3 bases from V and 5 from J; bases not matched to a gene: 1. The CDR3 contains 13 residues. Per the germline V gene, CDR1 is SGHRS and CDR2 is YFSETQ. CDR3: CASSSSGSETQYS. Here the CDR3 DNA reads TGCGCCAGCAGCTCTAGCGGGAGTGAGACCCAGTACTCC.

This clonotype was seen a few times. The gene calls are TRBV14 and TRBJ2-6, with 8 positions matching TRBD1. V lost 4 bases and J lost 4; bases outside the gene matches: 3. CDR3 length equals 15 residues. The germline gives CDR1 SGHDN, CDR2 FVKESK. The CDR3 nucleotides are TGTGCCAGCAGCCGGACAGGGCTCGGGGCCAACGTCCTGACTTTC. Translating gives CASSRTGLGANVLTF.

This clonotype was counted at least ten times. V usage is TRBV5-8 and J usage is TRBJ2-1; 10 nucleotides match TRBD2. Germline V gives CDR1 SGHTS, CDR2 YDEGEE. The CDR3 totals 14 residues. After removal of 7 bases from V and 4 bases from J, the junction contained 5 bases not matched to a gene. In DNA, the CDR3 is TGTGCCAGCCTTACACTAGCGGGATACAATGAGCAGTTCTTC. Its translation: CASLTLAGYNEQFF.

This clonotype was seen ten or more times. V is TRBV7-3 and J is TRBJ2-1, with TRBD1 identical over 8 bases. V was clipped by 4 bases and J by 5 bases; unmatched bases: 13. This CDR3 is 17 amino acids long. In germline, CDR1 is SGHTA, CDR2 FQGTGA. Here the CDR3 reads CASSYQGSGQVDNEQFF. For the CDR3, the DNA is TGTGCCAGCAGCTATCAAGGGTCGGGACAGGTCGACAATGAGCAGTTCTTC.

Concerning this clonotype itself: A much larger clone differs by one base, so this may be a read error. CDR3 amino acids: CASGRRTGGVSTGELFF. The CDR3 nucleotides are TGTGCCAGCGGCCGAAGGACAGGGGGCGTTTCCACCGGGGAGCTGTTTTTT. The chain employs TRBV7-8 and TRBJ2-2; 11 bases line up with TRBD1. The CDR3 sequence is 17 residues long. The V gene end was trimmed by 8 bases and the J gene end by 4 bases; junction bases not matched to a gene: 12. Germline CDR1 SGHVS, CDR2 FQNEAQ.

This clonotype was counted ten times or more. The rearrangement joins TRBV19 to TRBJ2-3; a possible D gene is TRBD1 (7 bases). Trimming removed 6 bases at V and 0 bases at J, with 13 bases between. The CDR3 runs to 15 residues. Germline V gene data show CDR1 as LNHDA and CDR2 as SQIVND (reference sequence). The CDR3 DNA follows: TGTGCCAGTAGCGCACAGGGGACTAGCACAGATACGCAGTATTTT. This gives the protein CASSAQGTSTDTQYF.

The CDR3 bases are TGTGCCACCAGTGATAGGACAGGGTACCAGCCCCAGCATTTT. As protein: CATSDRTGYQPQHF. This chain joins TRBV24-1 and TRBJ1-5, with 8 bases matching TRBD1. V lost 3 bases and J lost 7; bases outside the gene matches: 4. Germline CDR1 and CDR2: KGHDR and SFDVKD. The CDR3 is 14 residues long.

The sample holds many counts of this clonotype. The chain is built from TRBV6-6 and TRBJ2-7, with TRBD1 matching 8 bases. Looked up from germline, CDR1 is MNHNY and CDR2 is SVGAGI (reference sequence). V dropped 2 bases and J dropped 0; count of bases not matched to a gene: 3. The CDR3 totals 15 residues. The CDR3 protein is CASSYGQGFSYEQYF. The CDR3 bases are TGTGCCAGCAGTTACGGACAGGGCTTCTCCTACGAGCAGTACTTC.

The chain couples TRBV5-4 to TRBJ2-5; 9 bases map to TRBD1. Germline V gene data show CDR1 as SGHNT and CDR2 as YYREEE (reference sequence). V shed 0 bases and J 5 bases; nucleotides not matched to a gene: 2. The CDR3 loop spans 14 amino acids. CDR3 loop: CASSLVGQGETQYF. CDR3 DNA sequence: TGTGCCAGCAGCTTGGTGGGACAGGGCGAGACCCAGTACTTC.

The sample holds many counts of this clonotype. This rearrangement joins TRBV6-4 to TRBJ2-7, with a tentative D call TRBD2 (5 bases). This CDR3 region has 15 residues. V was clipped by 8 bases and J by 2 bases, with 19 bases between them. Per the germline V gene, CDR1 is MRHNA and CDR2 is SNTAGT. The chain's CDR3 is CASHQGSHRAYEQYF. The CDR3 nucleotides read TGTGCCAGCCACCAAGGGAGTCACCGAGCCTACGAGCAGTACTTC.

This clonotype occurred many times. The chain employs TRBV20-1 and TRBJ2-1, with 11 bases matching TRBD2. Per germline, CDR1 DFQATT and CDR2 SNEGSKA (reference sequence). The CDR3 spans 14 residues. The ends lost 5 bases at V and 5 bases at J; junction bases unmatched: 5. The CDR3 bases are TGCAGTGCTGATCCGGGACTAGCGGACAATGAGCAGTTCTTC. It translates to CSADPGLADNEQFF.

This clonotype showed up many times. This rearrangement joins TRBV7-2 to TRBJ2-5, with 10 bases fitting TRBD2. J gave up 5 bases and V 0 bases, and 6 bases lay outside the gene matches. CDR1 and CDR2 from the germline V gene are SGHTA and FQGNSA. There are 16 residues in the CDR3. CDR3 DNA: TGTGCCAGCAGCTTAGCGGCTAGCGGGGGTTGGGAGACCCAGTACTTC. Amino acid sequence: CASSLAASGGWETQYF. Full variable domain (remainder filled in from reference TRBV7-2 and TRBJ2-5): GAGVSQSPSNKVTEKGKDVELRCDPISGHTALYWYRQSLGQGLEFLIYFQGNSAPDKSGLPSDRFSAERTGGSVSTLTIQRTQQEDSAVYLCASSLAASGGWETQYFGPGTRLLVL.

The table lists this clonotype with many counts. This chain links TRBV20-1 with TRBJ2-1; no reliable D call. CDR1 DFQATT and CDR2 SNEGSKA come from the germline V gene (reference sequence). The ends were cut back, 3 bases at V and 7 bases at J, with 13 bases in the middle. The CDR3 loop spans 13 amino acids. The CDR3 sequence is CSARFRTGNEQFF. Written as DNA, the CDR3 is TGCAGTGCTAGGTTCCGCACCGGGAATGAGCAGTTCTTC.

This clonotype was found many times. The V and J genes are TRBV6-4 and TRBJ2-7, with D unclear. Looked up from germline, CDR1 is MRHNA and CDR2 is SNTAGT. The germline V and J ends were trimmed by 0 bases and 3 bases, with 12 bases remaining between them. The CDR3 is made up of 15 amino acids. The DNA for the CDR3 is TGTGCCAGCAGTGACTCGAAGTCAAACTACTACGAGCAGTACTTC. It translates to CASSDSKSNYYEQYF.

This clonotype was detected ten times or more. The chain uses TRBV20-1 and TRBJ2-2; 7 positions agree with TRBD2. CDR1 is DFQATT and CDR2 is SNEGSKA in the germline V gene (reference sequence). The CDR3 is 14 residues long. V trimming: 1 base; J trimming: 5 bases; junction bases outside the gene matches: 4. CDR3 region: CSARALAVTGELFF. CDR3 in DNA: TGCAGTGCTAGAGCTCTAGCGGTGACCGGGGAGCTGTTTTTT.

Regarding this clonotype: One base away lies a much larger clone, so this may be a sequencing read error. This is likely a read error, given that the CDR3 carries no conserved phenylalanine or tryptophan at its end. The rearrangement links TRBV5-5 to TRBJ2-3; D is perhaps TRBD1 or TRBD2 (6 bases each). The V and J ends lost 0 bases and 3 bases respectively, with 14 bases between them. This CDR3 is built from 16 residues. Germline V gives CDR1 SGHKS, CDR2 YYEKEE (reference sequence). In DNA form, the CDR3 reads TGTGCCAGCAGCTTGGGAGGGGGGAGTGTTACAGATACGCAGTATTCT. Protein: CASSLGGGSVTDTQYS.

This clonotype was seen only a few times. V usage is TRBV6-6 and J usage is TRBJ2-5; 7 bases map to TRBD2. The V and J ends lost 4 bases and 1 base, in that order; junction bases with no gene match: 6. The germline gives CDR1 MNHNY, CDR2 SVGAGI (reference sequence). The length of the CDR3 is 15 residues. DNA for the CDR3: TGTGCCAGCAGTTCTCCTAGCGGCTTCCAAGAGACCCAGTACTTC. Encoded protein: CASSSPSGFQETQYF.

Many counts were recorded for this clonotype. This rearrangement joins TRBV6-1 to TRBJ2-7; tentatively, D is TRBD2 (6 bases). The CDR3 consists of 13 residues. The V and J ends lost 7 bases and 2 bases respectively, with 12 bases between them. Germline V gene sequence: CDR1 MNHNS, CDR2 SASEGT. The CDR3 loop is CASKGRGTYEQYF. In nucleotides, the CDR3 is TGTGCCAGCAAGGGGCGGGGTACCTACGAGCAGTACTTC.

This clonotype was seen at least ten times. The chain employs TRBV12-3 or TRBV12-4 and TRBJ2-2, with 8 bases aligning to TRBD2. V lost 6 bases, J lost 7 bases, and 1 base stayed unmatched. The CDR3 has 12 amino acids. In DNA, the CDR3 is TGTGCCAGCAGAAGCGGGAGCGGGGAGCTGTTTTTT. As protein: CASRSGSGELFF.